This T cell receptor beta chain stems from a study of T cells in women clearing cervical HPV infection. Across the whole study: Blood came at first lesion visit for cases, post-clearance for controls. Only a few women had HLA typing results available. Study findings and constraints: TRBV6-7 relative abundance averaged roughly 0.099% in cases and 0.15% to 0.2% in controls.

The CDR3 sequence is 15 residues long. Germline V CDR1 and CDR2: MDHEN, SYDVKM. Germline trimming cut 5 bases from V and 4 bases from J; bases unmatched to any gene: 8. On this clone: Its antigen remains unknown. The read ends 3 residues early relative to the CDR3; the germline J gene fills the gap.

The table came from immunoSEQ multiplex PCR; TCRdb's copy has only in-frame clones and leaves some out. Recorded for this sample: about 33,000 clones. All donors had a single incident cervical HPV16 infection, not prevalent. Material for sequencing was blood buffy coat. The rearrangement uses TRBV28 and TRBJ2-7; 10 bases map to TRBD1. This clonotype was obtained from a woman between 18 and 70 years old with a cervical HPV16 infection that either progressed to CIN3+ or cleared (not recorded which). CDR3 region: CASSASGTGVYEQYF. The part of the CDR3 DNA that was read is TGTGCCAGCAGTGCCTCCGGGACAGGGGTTTACGAG.